Shown below are 30 T cell receptor beta chains from a single sample sequenced in a study of tumor-infiltrating lymphocytes in primary liver carcinoma (TCRdb year 2017). Blood RNA was extracted from unsorted whole blood using TRIzol reagent, and germline DNA was obtained with the DNeasy Blood & Tissue kit. Data came from an Illumina HiSeq 2500. TCRbeta-specific cDNA was reverse-transcribed from around 500 ng total RNA using a constant-region primer and ProtoScript II reverse transcriptase. Three nested multiplex PCR rounds, following a slightly modified ARM-PCR procedure, were used to build the TCRbeta libraries. Each of the first two PCR rounds ran for roughly 9 cycles using multiplex TRBV1-TRBV30 forward primers together with a Cbeta reverse primer. TCRdb reran the public reads through fastp at Q25 and MiXCR, keeping productive beta chains. Rows are combined by CDR3 protein, so each entry shows the most common genes and DNA. The sample yields 250,000 to 350,000 distinct CDR3 sequences; around three fifths were counted once. The ten most abundant clones make up about a sixth of the sample.

Sequencing input: peripheral blood. These receptors all come from a woman aged 25 to 45 with primary liver carcinoma and hepatitis B virus infection.

The chain uses TRBV12-5 and TRBJ2-1; D ambiguous. The CDR3 contains 18 residues. Germline V lookup: CDR1 LGHNT, CDR2 FRNRAP. The germline V and J ends were trimmed by 5 bases and 8 bases, with 28 bases remaining between them. The CDR3 reads CASGRAPKDLRFVDEQFF. The CDR3 nucleotides read TGTGCTAGTGGTAGAGCCCCAAAGGACCTCAGGTTTGTGGATGAGCAGTTCTTC.

This clonotype was counted only a few times. The J gene is TRBJ1-6, the V gene TRBV6-6; D may be TRBD1 (6 bases). V lost 2 bases, J lost 1 base, and 9 bases lay in between. Germline V gene lookup returns CDR1 MNHNY and CDR2 SVGAGI (reference sequence). The length of the CDR3 is 16 residues. The CDR3 DNA sequence: TGTGCCAGCAGTTACCGAGGGGGATCCTATAATTCACCCCTCCACTTT. It specifies CASSYRGGSYNSPLHF.

This clonotype was seen at least ten times. This chain links TRBV11-3 with TRBJ2-7; 9 bases align to TRBD1. Looked up from germline, CDR1 is SGHNT and CDR2 is YENEEA. This CDR3 has 14 amino acids. After removal of 6 bases from V and 11 bases from J, the junction contained 14 bases not matched to a gene. CDR3 in amino acids: CASRGDRAYSSKYF. DNA of the CDR3: TGTGCCAGCAGGGGGGACAGGGCTTACTCTTCGAAGTACTTC.

Regarding this clonotype: This may arise from a read error, as a much more abundant clone is one base away. The J gene is TRBJ1-1, the V gene TRBV6-5; TRBD1 matches at 8 bases. CDR1 is MNHEY, CDR2 SVGAGI, per germline. This CDR3 has 13 amino acids. The CDR3 DNA reads as TGTACCAGCACAGGACAGGGCTACACTGAAGCTTTCTTT. Translated, it gives CTSTGQGYTEAFF.

This clonotype occurred many times. The chain employs TRBV7-8 and TRBJ2-4; D is perhaps TRBD1 (5 bases). CDR1 and CDR2 (germline): SGHVS, FQNEAQ. There are 16 residues in the CDR3. With 5 bases removed from V and 0 bases from J, the gap between germline ends came to 14 bases. This CDR3 is CASSRDSLLAKNIQYF. CDR3 DNA sequence: TGTGCCAGCAGCCGAGACAGTCTACTAGCCAAAAACATTCAGTACTTC.

This chain joins TRBV7-9 and TRBJ2-7, with D unresolved. The V end lost 5 bases, the J end lost 2 bases, and 7 bases lay between the germline ends. The CDR3 runs 12 residues. In germline, CDR1 is SEHNR, CDR2 FQNEAQ (reference sequence). Here the CDR3 reads CASSVTTYEQYF. CDR3 nucleotide sequence: TGTGCCAGCAGCGTGACAACCTACGAGCAGTACTTC.

About this clonotype: Being one base from a much bigger clone, this may be a read error. The chain employs TRBV4-2 and TRBJ2-6; D is unresolved. Trimming removed 0 bases at V and 0 bases at J, with 3 bases between. CDR3 length: 15 amino acids. The germline V gene has CDR1 LGHNA and CDR2 YNFKEQ. CDR3 in DNA: TGTGCCAGCAGCCAAGAACGCTCTGGGGCCAACGTCCTGACTTTC. This sequence encodes CASSQERSGANVLTF.

This clonotype was seen a handful of times. The chain links TRBV7-9 to TRBJ2-7; possibly TRBD2 for D (5 bases). V lost 5 bases, J lost 6 bases, and 8 bases lay in between. Germline V CDR1 and CDR2: SEHNR, FQNEAQ (reference sequence). The CDR3 spans 11 residues. The CDR3 region is CASSQTSEQYF. As DNA, the CDR3 is TGTGCCAGCAGCCAAACTAGCGAGCAGTACTTC.

This clonotype was detected only a few times. This chain uses TRBV5-4 with TRBJ2-3; D perhaps matches TRBD2 (5 bases). V dropped 6 bases and J dropped 1 base, with 21 bases sitting between them. The V gene's germline CDR1 is SGHNT and CDR2 YYREEE (reference sequence). The CDR3 is 17 amino acids. The CDR3 nucleotides read TGTGCCAGCACCACCCGATTAAGCGGTGAGGGCACAGATACGCAGTATTTT. Translated: CASTTRLSGEGTDTQYF.

The chain carries TRBV5-1 and TRBJ2-1; either TRBD1 or TRBD2 may fit D (5 bases each). This CDR3 spans 15 amino acids. The germline gives CDR1 SGHRS, CDR2 YFSETQ. V was shortened by 4 bases and J by 5 bases, with 16 bases between the two germline ends. The DNA for the CDR3 is TGCGCCAGCAGCAGGTTTGGGACCGACGACAATGAGCAGTTCTTC. Translation: CASSRFGTDDNEQFF. The full variable domain, in which reference TRBV5-1 and TRBJ2-1 provide the parts outside the CDR3, is KAGVTQTPRYLIKTRGQQVTLSCSPISGHRSVSWYQQTPGQGLQFLFEYFSETQRNKGNFPGRFSGRQFSNSRSEMNVSTLELGDSALYLCASSRFGTDDNEQFFGPGTRLTVL.

Of note for this clonotype: Possible read error: a much larger clone is one base away. V gene TRBV4-1 combines with J gene TRBJ1-5; no clear D. The germline V gene has CDR1 MGHRA and CDR2 YSYEKL. The CDR3 spans 13 residues. The CDR3 bases are TGCGCCAGCAACCAAGCTGTACGTCAGCCCCAGCATTTT. Protein sequence: CASNQAVRQPQHF.

This clonotype was seen repeatedly, ten times or more. The rearrangement uses TRBV29-1 and TRBJ1-1; D perhaps matches TRBD1 (5 bases). The germline V gene encodes CDR1 SQVTM and CDR2 ANQGSEA. V shed 6 bases and J shed 4 bases, with 12 bases lying between them. There are 12 residues in the CDR3. The CDR3 region is CSVRGVGTEAFF. CDR3 sequence (DNA): TGCAGCGTCCGGGGGGTTGGCACTGAAGCTTTCTTT.

This clonotype turned up a few times. The chain joins TRBV6-2 or TRBV6-3 to TRBJ2-2, with 7 bases aligning to TRBD2. Germline loops: CDR1 MNHEY, CDR2 SVGEGT. The J segment lost 2 bases and the V segment lost 6 bases, leaving 6 bases of the junction unmatched. CDR3 length: 15 amino acids. CDR3 in DNA: TGTGCCAGCAGATATCTAGCGGTTAACACCGGGGAGCTGTTTTTT. It specifies CASRYLAVNTGELFF.

This clonotype was detected many times. The chain recombines TRBV6-5 with TRBJ2-6, with D possibly TRBD2 on 5 matching bases. Germline loops: CDR1 MNHEY, CDR2 SVGAGI. V was clipped by 4 bases and J by 0 bases, with 19 bases between them. The CDR3 consists of 19 residues. CDR3 protein: CASSSVKPGLSSGANVLTF. The DNA for the CDR3 is TGTGCCAGCAGTTCGGTGAAGCCCGGACTCTCCTCTGGGGCCAACGTCCTGACTTTC.

This clonotype is a singleton in its sample. The gene calls are TRBV28 and TRBJ1-2; 7 bases line up with TRBD1. Germline assignment: CDR1 MDHEN and CDR2 SYDVKM. CDR3 length: 15 amino acids. Trimming at V came to 0 bases and at J to 1 base, leaving 2 bases not matched to a gene. CDR3 DNA sequence: TGTGCCAGCAGTTTATGGGGGGACAGTAACTATGGCTACACCTTC. Its protein product is CASSLWGDSNYGYTF.

This clonotype is a singleton in its sample. Being one base from a much bigger clone, this may be a read error. The chain joins TRBV6-5 to TRBJ2-1; no reliable D call. Germline lookup yields CDR1 MNHEY and CDR2 SVGAGI. This CDR3 has 11 amino acids. CDR3 residues: CASRTRHERFF. In DNA form, the CDR3 reads TGTGCCAGCAGAACGAGGCATGAGCGGTTCTTC.

This clonotype appeared many times. The gene calls are TRBV10-3 and TRBJ2-7; no reliable D call. The ends were cut back, 3 bases at V and 5 bases at J, with 11 bases in the middle. The CDR3 loop spans 13 amino acids. Germline CDR1 and CDR2: ENHRY and SYGVKD. The CDR3 coding sequence is TGTGCCATCAGTGACTATCCCTACGACGAGCAGTACTTC. Protein sequence: CAISDYPYDEQYF.

J is TRBJ2-6 and V is TRBV19; 7 bases match TRBD1. The length of the CDR3 is 16 residues. V lost 8 bases and J lost 2; bases outside the gene matches: 9. CDR1 and CDR2 (germline): LNHDA, SQIVND (reference sequence). This CDR3 reads CASSSVDRAGANVLTF. The CDR3 DNA is TGTGCCAGTTCCTCAGTCGACAGGGCTGGGGCCAACGTCCTGACTTTC.

The CDR3 DNA sequence: TGCGCCAGCAGCCATTTCGAGAGAGCATTCTCTGGGGCCAACGTCCTGACTTTC. Protein sequence: CASSHFERAFSGANVLTF. The V and J genes are TRBV4-1 and TRBJ2-6; D gene ambiguous. The CDR3 totals 18 residues. Germline V gene lookup returns CDR1 MGHRA and CDR2 YSYEKL. Trimming removed 3 bases at V and 0 bases at J, with 15 bases between.

Comments on this clonotype: This is likely a read error, given that the CDR3 carries no conserved phenylalanine or tryptophan at its end. The limits of the CDR3 on the DNA are not certain, so only TCRdb's listed CDR3 is given. The chain joins TRBV6-1 to TRBJ2-7; TRBD1, as called in the table, went unchecked against the DNA. The CDR3 is 13 residues long, ends included. Germline V gene lookup returns CDR1 MNHNS and CDR2 SASEGT. This CDR3 reads CASSTSFPGRLYI.

The chain couples TRBV13 to TRBJ2-4; 9 bases align to TRBD1. CDR1 and CDR2 from the germline V gene are PRHDT and FYEKMQ (reference sequence). V trimming: 4 bases; J trimming: 6 bases; junction bases outside the gene matches: 13. The CDR3 runs to 17 residues. Here the CDR3 reads CASSSPYTSGQGNIQYF. For the CDR3, the DNA is TGTGCCAGCAGCTCGCCCTACACCTCGGGACAGGGAAACATTCAGTACTTC.

About this clonotype itself: This may be a read error: a much more frequent sequence differs by one nucleotide. This chain joins TRBV12-3 or TRBV12-4 and TRBJ2-5; maybe TRBD2 (6 bases). This CDR3 comprises 14 residues. V was cut by 8 bases and J by 5 bases, with 18 bases left in between. The CDR3 DNA is TGTGCCAGCTGTAACAGCGGTGGGGGGGAGACCCAGTACTTC. Residues: CASCNSGGGETQYF.

Note on this clonotype: This may be a read error: a much more frequent sequence differs by one nucleotide. This chain links TRBV4-1 with TRBJ2-5; D is possibly TRBD1 or TRBD2 (5 bases each). CDR1 MGHRA and CDR2 YSYEKL come from the germline V gene. This CDR3 is built from 16 residues. The CDR3 DNA is TGCGTCAGCAGCCAAGGTTCGGGGCTACACCAAGAGACCCAGTACTTC. This translates into CVSSQGSGLHQETQYF.

This clonotype appeared many times. This chain connects TRBV12-3 or TRBV12-4 to TRBJ2-3; 7 bases are a match to TRBD1. There are 13 residues in the CDR3. J lost 3 bases, V lost 6 bases, and 3 bases had no gene match. CDR3 sequence: CASRLGQTDTQYF. The DNA for the CDR3 is TGTGCCAGCAGATTGGGACAGACAGATACGCAGTATTTT.

The genes are TRBV11-3 and TRBJ1-2; D unclear. V dropped 3 bases and J dropped 8 bases, with 7 bases sitting between them. The CDR3 contains 11 residues. The germline V gene has CDR1 SGHNT and CDR2 YENEEA. CDR3 residues: CASSFTGGYTF. In nucleotides, the CDR3 is TGTGCCAGCAGCTTCACTGGCGGCTACACCTTC. Drawing the rest from reference TRBV11-3 and TRBJ1-2, the complete variable domain is EAGVVQSPRYKIIEKKQPVAFWCNPISGHNTLYWYLQNLGQGPELLIRYENEEAVDDSQLPKDRFSAERLKGVDSTLKIQPAELGDSAVYLCASSFTGGYTFGSGTRLTVV.

To note about this clonotype: One junction end disagrees with the germline gene, perhaps due to a read error. The CDR3 DNA reads TGTGCCAGCAGCTTAGATACCGCCTCGGCTGAGCAGCTCTTT. Its protein product is CASSLDTASAEQLF. The chain has TRBV11-3 and TRBJ2-1; no clear D gene. The CDR3 runs to 14 residues. Per the germline V gene, CDR1 is SGHNT and CDR2 is YENEEA.

In regard to this clonotype: A much larger clone differs by one base, so this may be a read error. The chain has TRBV12-3 or TRBV12-4 and TRBJ2-7, with 9 bases fitting TRBD1. This CDR3 comprises 14 residues. V was clipped by 6 bases and J by 5 bases; unmatched bases: 8. For the CDR3, the DNA is TGTGCCAGCAGAAACCGGGACAGGGTTGACGAGCAGTACTTC. It specifies CASRNRDRVDEQYF.

This clonotype was observed a single time. The chain links TRBV11-3 to TRBJ2-7, with 8 nucleotides matching TRBD1. CDR1 and CDR2 (germline): SGHNT, YENEEA. CDR3 length: 16 residues. The CDR3 loop is CVISRQDRDYSYEQYF. In nucleotides, the CDR3 is TGTGTCATCAGCCGCCAGGACAGGGATTACTCCTACGAGCAGTACTTC.

A note on this clonotype: A much larger clone differs by one base, so this may be a read error. The chain is built from TRBV4-1 and TRBJ2-7; 8 positions match TRBD1. Germline V CDR1 and CDR2: MGHRA, YSYEKL. The CDR3 spans 16 residues. V lost 2 bases and J lost 4; bases outside the gene matches: 10. The CDR3 DNA sequence: TGCGCCAGCAGCCAACCTGGGACAGGAGAAATGTACGAGCAGTACTTC. Its protein product is CASSQPGTGEMYEQYF.

About this clonotype itself: Mismatch with germline at one junction end may stem from a read error. The chain is built from TRBV11-2 and TRBJ2-1; TRBD2 matches 12 bases. CDR1 is SGHAT and CDR2 is FQNNGV in the germline V gene. CDR3 length: 16 amino acids. CDR3: CVSSLVAASGRGEQLF. Written as DNA, the CDR3 is TGTGTCAGCAGCTTAGTGGCCGCTAGCGGGAGGGGTGAGCAGCTCTTC.